These 23 T cell receptor beta chains were sequenced from one sample in a study of cytomegalovirus exposure and HLA in healthy donors (dated by TCRdb to about 2017). Library preparation was by the immunoSEQ multiplex PCR assay. For the multiplex PCR, a mixture combining 60 forward primers for TCR Vbeta segments and 13 reverse primers for TCR Jbeta segments was used. TCRdb retrieved this table from immuneACCESS and kept in-frame rearrangements only. Not all clones are present; in checked studies, unresolved V genes account for under half, and no reason is known for the remainder. For this sample the table gives 150,000 to 200,000 clones, of which 55% to 65% were detected only once. Around 2.9% of the sample is held by the ten biggest clonotypes. Sequencing was done on a sample of PBMCs. The receptors stem from a man aged 35 to 55 in good health and CMV-seronegative.

The chain links TRBV7-9 to TRBJ2-3, with TRBD2 identical over 11 bases. The CDR3 length is 16 residues. Per the germline V gene, CDR1 is SEHNR and CDR2 is FQNEAQ (reference sequence). Trimming cost V 3 bases and J 3 bases; bases outside gene matches: 5. The CDR3 protein is CASSFTTSGTTDTQYF. Here the CDR3 DNA reads TGTGCCAGCAGCTTTACGACTAGCGGGACGACAGATACGCAGTATTTT.

This chain connects TRBV7-9 to TRBJ2-7; 15 bases agree with TRBD2. The ends lost 5 bases at V and 7 bases at J; junction bases unmatched: 12. The CDR3 length is 17 residues. Germline values: CDR1 SEHNR, CDR2 FQNEAQ (reference sequence). The DNA for the CDR3 is TGTGCCAGCAGCAACCCGGGACTAGCGGGAGGCCAGGGGGAGCAGTACTTC. It translates to CASSNPGLAGGQGEQYF.

CDR3 loop: CAWSAGGGLNEKLFF. The CDR3 bases are TGTGCCTGGAGTGCTGGGGGGGGGCTTAATGAAAAACTGTTTTTT. The chain couples TRBV30 to TRBJ1-4, with D possibly TRBD1 on 6 matching bases. This CDR3 has 15 amino acids. CDR1 GTSNPN and CDR2 SVGIG come from the germline V gene (reference sequence). V lost 1 base and J lost 4, with 13 bases in between.

The rearrangement joins TRBV28 to TRBJ2-7; a weak D match, TRBD1 (7 bases). The CDR3 consists of 16 residues. The germline gives CDR1 MDHEN, CDR2 SYDVKM. Trimming removed 7 bases from V and 0 bases from J, with 19 bases in between. The CDR3 nucleotides read TGTGCCAGCACTCCCTCAGGGGGGCTTAGCTCCTACGAGCAGTACTTC. It specifies CASTPSGGLSSYEQYF.

The chain joins TRBV7-9 to TRBJ2-3; D may be TRBD1 (6 bases). This CDR3 has 14 residues. The germline CDR1 and CDR2 sequences are SEHNR and FQNEAQ (reference sequence). Trimming removed 1 base at V and 4 bases at J, with 9 bases between. CDR3 sequence: CASSLGDIPDTQYF. CDR3 DNA: TGTGCCAGCAGCTTAGGGGACATTCCAGATACGCAGTATTTT.

CDR3 amino acids: CASKPGTGGVETQYF. DNA for the CDR3: TGTGCCAGCAAACCGGGGACAGGGGGCGTAGAGACCCAGTACTTC. The rearrangement links TRBV11-2 to TRBJ2-5; 12 positions match TRBD1. Trimming at V came to 7 bases and at J to 4 bases, leaving 7 bases not matched to a gene. The CDR3 is 15 residues long. Germline V gene data show CDR1 as SGHAT and CDR2 as FQNNGV.

The chain employs TRBV30 and TRBJ1-6; D perhaps matches TRBD1 (6 bases). This CDR3 is 14 amino acids long. Trimming cost V 3 bases and J 13 bases, with 19 bases left between them. The germline CDR1 and CDR2 sequences are GTSNPN and SVGIG (reference sequence). CDR3 protein: CAWRLTGATGPLHF. The DNA for the CDR3 is TGTGCCTGGAGGTTGACAGGAGCCACGGGTCCCCTCCACTTT.

This clone was seen more than once but under ten times. The V and J genes are TRBV14 and TRBJ2-7; no clear D gene. The germline V gene encodes CDR1 SGHDN and CDR2 FVKESK. CDR3 length: 15 amino acids. Trimming removed 0 bases from V and 0 bases from J, with 9 bases in between. The CDR3 sequence: CASSQDPESSYEQYF. CDR3 sequence (DNA): TGTGCCAGCAGCCAAGATCCCGAGAGCTCCTACGAGCAGTACTTC.

The V and J genes are TRBV7-8 and TRBJ2-7; D may be TRBD1 (6 bases). From germline, CDR1 is SGHVS and CDR2 FQNEAQ. This CDR3 has 16 amino acids. V was trimmed by 5 bases and J by 0 bases, leaving 17 bases between them. The CDR3 is CASSPRGRGSSYEQYF. The CDR3 DNA sequence: TGTGCCAGCAGCCCCCGGGGCAGGGGATCCTCCTACGAGCAGTACTTC.

This clone was counted a few times. The chain couples TRBV18 to TRBJ1-2; 9 nucleotides line up with TRBD1. Germline CDR1 reads KGHSH; CDR2 reads LQKENI. The CDR3 loop spans 14 amino acids. Germline trimming cut 5 bases from V and 3 bases from J; bases unmatched to any gene: 4. The chain's CDR3 is CASSAQGADYGYTF. In DNA form, the CDR3 reads TGTGCCAGCTCAGCACAGGGGGCGGACTATGGCTACACCTTC. Using reference TRBV18 and TRBJ1-2 for the parts outside the CDR3, the full variable domain is NAGVMQNPRHLVRRRGQEARLRCSPMKGHSHVYWYRQLPEEGLKFMVYLQKENIIDESGMPKERFSAEFPKEGPSILRIQQVVRGDSAAYFCASSAQGADYGYTFGSGTRLTVV.

V gene TRBV19 combines with J gene TRBJ1-5; TRBD1 matches at 10 bases. V lost 2 bases, J lost 11 bases, and 12 bases stayed unmatched. This CDR3 contains 16 residues. From germline, CDR1 is LNHDA and CDR2 SQIVND (reference sequence). The DNA of the CDR3 is TGTGCCAGTAGTATAATGGGACAGGGGAGGGGCAGGGCCCAGCATTTT. As protein: CASSIMGQGRGRAQHF.

V is TRBV27 and J is TRBJ2-7; 10 bases line up with TRBD2. J lost 3 bases, V lost 6 bases, and 5 bases had no gene match. CDR1 is MNHEY, CDR2 SMNVEV, per germline (reference sequence). This CDR3 has 14 residues. CDR3 coding DNA: TGTGCCAGCAGGTCCTTAGCGGGAGGCTACGAGCAGTACTTC. This sequence encodes CASRSLAGGYEQYF.

Note on this clone: Sequence at one end of the junction differs from germline and may be a read error. This sequence joins TRBV7-9 and TRBJ2-2; tentative D call: TRBD2 (6 bases). This CDR3 comprises 16 residues. The germline V gene encodes CDR1 SEHNR and CDR2 FQNEAQ (reference sequence). The CDR3, as DNA: TGTTCCAGCAGCAAATGGGACTGGGTGAACACCGGGGAGCTGTTTTTT. It translates to CSSSKWDWVNTGELFF. Filled out from reference TRBV7-9 and TRBJ2-2, the complete variable domain reads DTGVSQNPRHKITKRGQNVTFRCDPISEHNRLYWYRQTLGQGPEFLTYFQNEAQLEKSRLLSDRFSAERPKGSFSTLEIQRTEQGDSAMYLCSSSKWDWVNTGELFFGEGSRLTVL.

This clone has just one count. V is TRBV11-2 and J is TRBJ2-5; 7 bases match TRBD2. The CDR3 has 12 amino acids. CDR1 SGHAT and CDR2 FQNNGV come from the germline V gene. Trimming cost V 1 base and J 7 bases; bases outside gene matches: 0. CDR3 DNA: TGTGCCAGCAGCTTAGCGGGAGGGACCCAGTACTTC. Amino acid sequence: CASSLAGGTQYF.

The chain links TRBV4-1 to TRBJ1-5; the D gene is possibly TRBD1 (5 bases). Germline V gives CDR1 MGHRA, CDR2 YSYEKL. V lost 1 base, J lost 5 bases, and 9 bases lay in between. The CDR3 consists of 14 residues. For the CDR3, the DNA is TGCGCCAGCAGCCAAGGACAGCGCGATCAGCCCCAGCATTTT. Translated: CASSQGQRDQPQHF.

The rearrangement links TRBV27 to TRBJ2-7, with 10 bases identical to TRBD1. This CDR3 comprises 17 residues. The trim removed 0 bases at V and 2 bases at J, leaving 7 bases unmatched. Germline CDR1 is MNHEY and CDR2 is SMNVEV (reference sequence). The CDR3 reads CASSLSEGQGFPYEQYF. CDR3 nucleotides: TGTGCCAGCAGTTTATCGGAGGGACAGGGGTTCCCCTACGAGCAGTACTTC.

The chain combines TRBV6-5 with TRBJ1-6; 8 positions match TRBD1. V lost 4 bases, J lost 14 bases, and 4 bases stayed unmatched. The CDR3 has 12 amino acids. Per the germline V gene, CDR1 is MNHEY and CDR2 is SVGAGI. The CDR3 spells CASSLDRATLHF. CDR3 sequence (DNA): TGTGCCAGCAGTTTGGACAGGGCGACCCTCCACTTT.

Worth noting for this clone: At one end the junction does not follow the germline gene, possibly because of a read error. The rearrangement joins TRBV5-6 to TRBJ1-2; D not resolved. Germline loops: CDR1 SGHDT, CDR2 YYEEEE. There are 14 residues in the CDR3. The CDR3 region has the DNA TGTGCCAGCAGCTTGGGGCAGCGCGAGAATGGCCACACCTTC. Its translation is CASSLGQRENGHTF.

The rearrangement joins TRBV5-4 to TRBJ2-3; 9 bases are shared with TRBD2. Germline V gene data show CDR1 as SGHNT and CDR2 as YYREEE (reference sequence). With 4 bases clipped from V and 3 bases from J, the junction kept 6 bases outside the gene matches. The CDR3 extends over 15 amino acids. As DNA, the CDR3 is TGTGCCAGCAGCCCCCCTAGCGGGGAGACAGATACGCAGTATTTT. Its protein product is CASSPPSGETDTQYF.

The V and J genes are TRBV6-6 and TRBJ2-5; 9 bases are a match to TRBD2. The J segment lost 3 bases and the V segment lost 6 bases, leaving 8 bases of the junction unmatched. Germline assignment: CDR1 MNHNY and CDR2 SVGAGI (reference sequence). The CDR3 sequence is 15 residues long. The CDR3 DNA sequence: TGTGCCAGCAGATCACGCGGGGGGGCCGAAGAGACCCAGTACTTC. It is translated as CASRSRGGAEETQYF.

V usage is TRBV2 and J usage is TRBJ1-3; no firm D call. There are 14 residues in the CDR3. CDR1 SNHLY and CDR2 FYNNEI come from the germline V gene. The ends were cut back, 3 bases at V and 1 base at J, with 7 bases in the middle. Written as DNA, the CDR3 is TGTGCCAGCAGTGAGAGGGTTTCTGGAAACACCATATATTTT. It yields the protein CASSERVSGNTIYF. Combining the CDR3 with reference TRBV2 and TRBJ1-3 gives the whole variable domain EPEVTQTPSHQVTQMGQEVILRCVPISNHLYFYWYRQILGQKVEFLVSFYNNEISEKSEIFDDQFSVERPDGSNFTLKIRSTKLEDSAMYFCASSERVSGNTIYFGEGSWLTVV.

The chain recombines TRBV28 with TRBJ2-1; a possible D gene is TRBD2 (6 bases). Germline V lookup: CDR1 MDHEN, CDR2 SYDVKM. V was cut by 9 bases and J by 4 bases, with 19 bases left in between. The CDR3 runs to 15 residues. CDR3 amino acids: CASMWGGRGYNEQFF. The CDR3 DNA reads as TGTGCCAGTATGTGGGGTGGGCGGGGATACAATGAGCAGTTCTTC.

The CDR3 protein is CASSIGQLNTEAFF. The CDR3 region has the DNA TGTGCCAGTAGTATTGGGCAGCTGAACACTGAAGCTTTCTTT. This rearrangement joins TRBV19 to TRBJ1-1; the D is unclear. The CDR3 consists of 14 residues. V was pared by 3 bases and J by 0 bases, with 8 bases between. Germline CDR1 is LNHDA and CDR2 is SQIVND (reference sequence).